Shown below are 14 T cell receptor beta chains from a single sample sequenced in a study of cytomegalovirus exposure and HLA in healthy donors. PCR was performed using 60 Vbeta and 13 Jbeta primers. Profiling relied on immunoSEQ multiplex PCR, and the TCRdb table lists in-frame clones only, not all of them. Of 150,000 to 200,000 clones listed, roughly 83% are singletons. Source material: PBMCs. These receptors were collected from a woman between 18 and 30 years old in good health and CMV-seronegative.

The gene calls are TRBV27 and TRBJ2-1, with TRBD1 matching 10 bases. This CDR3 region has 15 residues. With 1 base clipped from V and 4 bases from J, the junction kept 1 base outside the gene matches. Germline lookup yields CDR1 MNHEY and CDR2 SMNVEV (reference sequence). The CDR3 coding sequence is TGTGCCAGCAGTTTATGGGGACAGGGGTACAATGAGCAGTTCTTC. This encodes CASSLWGQGYNEQFF.

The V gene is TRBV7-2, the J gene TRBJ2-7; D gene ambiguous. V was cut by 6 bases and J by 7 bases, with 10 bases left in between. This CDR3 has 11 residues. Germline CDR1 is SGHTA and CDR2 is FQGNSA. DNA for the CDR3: TGTGCCAGCAGATCCCTAGGTGAGCAGTACTTC. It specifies CASRSLGEQYF.

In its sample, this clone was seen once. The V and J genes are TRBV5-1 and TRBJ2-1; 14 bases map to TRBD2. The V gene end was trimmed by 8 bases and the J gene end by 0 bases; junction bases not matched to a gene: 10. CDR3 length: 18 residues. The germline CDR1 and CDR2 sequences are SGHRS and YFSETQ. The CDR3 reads CASSGTSGGLSSYNEQFF. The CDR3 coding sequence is TGCGCCAGTTCAGGGACTAGCGGGGGACTTAGCTCCTACAATGAGCAGTTCTTC.

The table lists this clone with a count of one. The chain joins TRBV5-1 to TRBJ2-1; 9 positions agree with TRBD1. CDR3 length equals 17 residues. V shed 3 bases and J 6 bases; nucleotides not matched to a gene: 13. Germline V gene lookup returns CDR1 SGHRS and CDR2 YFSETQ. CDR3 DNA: TGCGCCAGCAGCTGGGGGCCCGGGACAGGGATGAGCAATGAGCAGTTCTTC. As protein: CASSWGPGTGMSNEQFF.

The CDR3, as DNA: TGTGCCAGCTCACTGGACAGGGTAGGCACAGATACGCAGTATTTT. Amino acid sequence: CASSLDRVGTDTQYF. J is TRBJ2-3 and V is TRBV18; 8 bases are a match to TRBD1. Germline assignment: CDR1 KGHSH and CDR2 LQKENI. This CDR3 comprises 15 residues. V shed 4 bases, J shed 1 base, and the junction held 4 bases outside the gene matches.

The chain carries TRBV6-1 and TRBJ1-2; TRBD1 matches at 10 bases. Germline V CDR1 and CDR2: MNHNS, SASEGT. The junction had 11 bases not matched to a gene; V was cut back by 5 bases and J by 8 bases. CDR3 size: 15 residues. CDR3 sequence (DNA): TGTGCCAGCAGTCGTCCCGGGACAGGGGTTAGGGGCTACACCTTC. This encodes CASSRPGTGVRGYTF.

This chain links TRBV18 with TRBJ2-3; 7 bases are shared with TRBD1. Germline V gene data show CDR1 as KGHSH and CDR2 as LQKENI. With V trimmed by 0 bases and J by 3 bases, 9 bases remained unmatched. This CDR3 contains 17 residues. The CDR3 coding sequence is TGTGCCAGCTCACCACCGCAGGGGGTCGGCGGGACAGATACGCAGTATTTT. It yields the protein CASSPPQGVGGTDTQYF.

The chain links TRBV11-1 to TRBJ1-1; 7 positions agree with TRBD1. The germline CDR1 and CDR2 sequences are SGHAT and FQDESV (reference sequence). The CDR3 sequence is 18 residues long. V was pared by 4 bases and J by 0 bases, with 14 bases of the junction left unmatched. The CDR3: CASSSNPAGGFMNTEAFF. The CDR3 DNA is TGTGCCAGCAGCTCAAATCCGGCAGGGGGGTTTATGAACACTGAAGCTTTCTTT.

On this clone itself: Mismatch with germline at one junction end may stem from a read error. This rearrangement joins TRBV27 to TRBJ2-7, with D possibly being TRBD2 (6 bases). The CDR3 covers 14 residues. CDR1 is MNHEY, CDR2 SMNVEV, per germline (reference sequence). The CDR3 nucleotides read TGTGCCAGCACTTTAAGGAGGGGCGCCCACGAGCAGTACTTC. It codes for CASTLRRGAHEQYF.

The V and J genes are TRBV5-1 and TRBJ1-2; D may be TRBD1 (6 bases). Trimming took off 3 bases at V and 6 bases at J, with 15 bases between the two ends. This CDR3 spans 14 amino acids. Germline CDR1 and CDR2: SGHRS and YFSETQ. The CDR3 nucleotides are TGCGCCAGCAGCTCCCCTAACAGGGCCGATGGCTACACCTTC. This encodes CASSSPNRADGYTF.

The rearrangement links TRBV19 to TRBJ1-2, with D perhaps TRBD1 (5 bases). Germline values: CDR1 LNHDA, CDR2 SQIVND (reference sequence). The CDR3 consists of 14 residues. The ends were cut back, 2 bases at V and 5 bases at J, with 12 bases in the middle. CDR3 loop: CASSIQGQGYGYTF. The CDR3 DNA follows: TGTGCCAGTAGTATACAGGGCCAAGGTTATGGCTACACCTTC.

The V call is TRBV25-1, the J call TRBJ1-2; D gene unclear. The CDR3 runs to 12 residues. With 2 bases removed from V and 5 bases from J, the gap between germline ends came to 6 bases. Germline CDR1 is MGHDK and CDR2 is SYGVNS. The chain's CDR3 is CASSELFYGYTF. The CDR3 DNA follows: TGTGCCAGCAGTGAACTCTTTTATGGCTACACCTTC.

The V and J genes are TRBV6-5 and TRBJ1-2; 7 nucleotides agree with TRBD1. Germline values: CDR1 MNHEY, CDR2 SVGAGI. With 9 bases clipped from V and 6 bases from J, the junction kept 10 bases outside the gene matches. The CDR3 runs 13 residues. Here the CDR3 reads CASKRTGVDGYTF. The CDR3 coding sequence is TGTGCCAGTAAGAGAACAGGGGTGGATGGCTACACCTTC.

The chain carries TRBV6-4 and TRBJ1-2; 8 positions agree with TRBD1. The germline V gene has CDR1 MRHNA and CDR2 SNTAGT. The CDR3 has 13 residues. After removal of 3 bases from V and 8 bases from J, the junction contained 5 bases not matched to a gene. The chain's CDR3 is CASSESGTGGYTF. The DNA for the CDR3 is TGTGCCAGCAGTGAGAGCGGGACAGGAGGCTACACCTTC.